This T cell receptor beta chain stems from a study of vaccination and CD4 T cells after COVID-19. Treatment in this sample: roughly 11-day PBMC culture with coronavirus spike peptide pools or control peptides (ViraFEST assay). A note on this clonotype: Its antigen is undetermined.

Cultured CD4+ T-cell DNA underwent Oncomine TCR Beta short-read sequencing. TCRdb re-called the PCR reads with MiXCR, one entry per CDR3 protein. This sample has 8,500 to 10,000 distinct CDR3 sequences, with 55% to 75% found just once. The CDR3 is made up of 15 amino acids. Deletions cut 1 base from V and 5 bases from J, with 15 bases between. CDR1 and CDR2 from the germline V gene are MNHNS and SASEGT. The material sequenced was CD4+ T cells from blood, cultured in vitro. V is TRBV6-1 and J is TRBJ2-7, with D perhaps being TRBD1 or TRBD2 (5 bases each). The sequence was collected from a human donor who had recovered from COVID-19. The CDR3 here is CASSEVGARRDEQYF. The CDR3 bases are TGTGCCAGCAGTGAAGTTGGGGCCCGGCGGGACGAGCAGTACTTC.